The table lists the clone carrying this T cell receptor (beta chain) with a few counts. The antigen is undetermined. The sample comes from a study of T-cell memory formation after mild COVID-19. Whole-study context: Clusters were largely donor specific. Regarding the study as a whole: Among contracting clones, CD4+ were mainly CM/EM and CD8+ enriched in EMRA. Clones contracting day 15 to 85 were balanced CD4/CD8; later expanders leaned CD4+. Cross-reactive memory seemingly joined, as some responding clones were found in pre-infection memory.

One entry per CDR3 protein results from TCRdb running MiXCR on the 5' RACE reads. The data show some 190,000 distinct CDR3 sequences, 15% to 20% seen once. This CDR3 comprises 13 residues. The germline gives CDR1 MNHEY, CDR2 SVGAGI. The V segment lost 0 bases and the J segment 10 bases; nucleotides outside the gene matches: 1. The chain has TRBV6-5 and TRBJ1-1; 11 bases map to TRBD1. This receptor was identified in an adult woman who had mild COVID-19 (a few samples of this study predate the infection). Cell type and time point are not known. Sample: PBMCs or a T cell subset sorted from them (not recorded which). The CDR3, as DNA: TGTGCCAGCAGTTACTCAGGGACAGGGGGAGCTTTCTTT. It translates to CASSYSGTGGAFF.